This TCR beta chain comes out of a study of regulatory T cells in long-lasting Graves disease. Study background: For a period under 3 months, newly diagnosed Graves' patients had taken antithyroid drugs.

The CDR3 runs to 13 residues. With 4 bases removed from V and 5 bases from J, the gap between germline ends came to 11 bases. Sequencing libraries for TCR beta were prepared with iRepertoire HTBI primers and Arm-PCR of CDR3 regions. TCRdb re-derived calls from the multiplex PCR reads in MiXCR, one entry per CDR3 protein. Counted here are 360,000 or so distinct CDR3 sequences, approximately 15% occurring once; the ten biggest clones make up 30%. Study-wide results and limits: Segments TRBV28, TRBJ1-2 and TRBJ2-5 showed preferential usage in persistent disease.

Time point defined: newly diagnosed GD, antithyroid drugs for less than 3 months. PBMC RNA was the source of the TCR library. This clonotype was counted ten times or more. The antigen is undetermined. The sample was also reused in another study, on T cells in Graves' hyperthyroidism and ophthalmopathy. That source adds: The primer set for the first-round RT-PCR of the TCR CDR3 was HTBI. Ophthalmopathy, as predicted by the model, came a median around 6 months after the prediction.

The rearrangement joins TRBV12-3 or TRBV12-4 to TRBJ2-5, with D possibly being TRBD2 (5 bases). Sequenced material: peripheral blood mononuclear cells (PBMCs), taken at new diagnosis, from a patient treated with antithyroid drugs. This TCR was recovered from a man between 40 and 49 years old with Graves disease. The CDR3 bases are TGTGCCAGCAGTTCGCGGGCAGTTGAGACCCAGTACTTC. Translation gives CASSSRAVETQYF.